This T cell receptor (beta chain) was found in a study of blood T cell repertoires in COVID-19. Categorization into cohorts depended on clinical history that participants reported. V shed 3 bases and J shed 8 bases, with 19 bases lying between them. The germline V gene encodes CDR1 SGHTA and CDR2 FQGNSA. The CDR3 has 16 amino acids. This table comes from immunoSEQ multiplex PCR, and its TCRdb copy is limited to in-frame clones, with some not included. Of 200,000 to 250,000 clones detected, around 85% appear once; the ten largest clones hold 3% to 3.5%. The clonotype was recovered from a woman between 45 and 60 years old in a cohort exposed to, infected with or recovered from COVID-19 (not recorded which). The sequenced material came from PBMCs or T cells enriched from blood (not recorded which). V is TRBV7-2 and J is TRBJ1-4; no reliable D call. The CDR3 DNA sequence: TGTGCCAGCAGCTTTTCCGCCCTGGCGGGTGGGGAAAAACTGTTTTTT. Protein sequence: CASSFSALAGGEKLFF.